This is a list of T cell receptor beta chains from one sample in a study of T cell clones after liver transplantation. Profiling relied on immunoSEQ multiplex PCR, and the TCRdb table lists in-frame clones only, not all of them. The table includes under 35,000 clones, around 94% detected once. Source: CD8+ T cells from blood, taken 12 months after liver transplant. These TCRs come from a human patient who received a liver transplant. Some T cells may have originated in the graft donor. Both conserved end residues are part of each CDR3. The order of the fields is V gene, D gene, J gene, clone size, CDR3 DNA, CDR3 protein. A D gene is named only where the DNA matches it firmly. Only some rows state a clone size, as once, few, many or a class for expanded clones.

V gene: TRBV5-1
D gene: -
J gene: TRBJ1-1
clone size: once
CDR3 DNA: TGCGCCAGCAGCACAGGTTGGACTACTGAAGCTTTCTTT
CDR3 protein: CASSTGWTTEAFF

V gene: TRBV10-2
D gene: -
J gene: TRBJ1-2
clone size: -
CDR3 DNA: TGCGCCAGCAGTGATGCTAACTATGGCTACACCTTC
CDR3 protein: CASSDANYGYTF

V gene: TRBV7-3
D gene: -
J gene: TRBJ2-7
clone size: -
CDR3 DNA: TGTGCCAGCAGCTTAAGTGGGGCAGGGCACGAGCAGTACTTC
CDR3 protein: CASSLSGAGHEQYF

V gene: TRBV5-6
D gene: -
J gene: TRBJ2-7
clone size: -
CDR3 DNA: TGTGCCAGCAGCTGGGGAGGGGGAGGTGCCTACGAGCAGTACTTC
CDR3 protein: CASSWGGGGAYEQYF

V gene: TRBV4-1
D gene: -
J gene: TRBJ1-2
clone size: once
CDR3 DNA: TGCGCCAGCAGCCAGATACAGGACCCTAACTATGGCTACACCTTC
CDR3 protein: CASSQIQDPNYGYTF

V gene: TRBV7-9
D gene: -
J gene: TRBJ2-5
clone size: -
CDR3 DNA: TGTGCCAGCAGGAAACCGACAGGGAGGGAAAAAGAGACCCAGTACTTC
CDR3 protein: CASRKPTGREKETQYF

V gene: TRBV7-9
D gene: -
J gene: TRBJ2-1
clone size: -
CDR3 DNA: TGTGCCAGCAGCAAAGTGACAGCCTACAATGAGCAGTTCTTC
CDR3 protein: CASSKVTAYNEQFF

V gene: TRBV7-2
D gene: -
J gene: TRBJ1-2
clone size: -
CDR3 DNA: TGTGCCAGCAGCTTATCAGGGTGGGAATTGGAATTGGGCTACACCTTC
CDR3 protein: CASSLSGWELELGYTF

V gene: TRBV4-2
D gene: -
J gene: TRBJ2-2
clone size: -
CDR3 DNA: TGTGCCAGCGGGGGGAGCACCGGGGAGCTGTTTTTT
CDR3 protein: CASGGSTGELFF

V gene: TRBV9
D gene: -
J gene: TRBJ2-5
clone size: -
CDR3 DNA: TGTGCCAGCAGCGTAGTAGGGGCGCAGGAGGAGACCCAGTACTTC
CDR3 protein: CASSVVGAQEETQYF

V gene: TRBV5-1
D gene: -
J gene: TRBJ2-1
clone size: -
CDR3 DNA: TGCGCCAGCAGCTTGGATTTAGGTGAGCAGTTCTTC
CDR3 protein: CASSLDLGEQFF

V gene: TRBV11-2
D gene: -
J gene: TRBJ1-1
clone size: -
CDR3 DNA: TGTGCCAGCAGCATACAGGGTGCCGCGGACACTGAAGCTTTCTTT
CDR3 protein: CASSIQGAADTEAFF

V gene: TRBV7-2
D gene: -
J gene: TRBJ2-7
clone size: -
CDR3 DNA: TGTGCCAGCAGCTTCGGCAGGGCCTACGAGCAGTACTTC
CDR3 protein: CASSFGRAYEQYF

V gene: TRBV7-8
D gene: -
J gene: TRBJ2-2
clone size: -
CDR3 DNA: TGTGCCAGCAGCCCGTACACCGGGGAGCTGTTTTTT
CDR3 protein: CASSPYTGELFF

V gene: TRBV5-1
D gene: TRBD2
J gene: TRBJ2-3
clone size: -
CDR3 DNA: TGCGCCAGCAGCAAAGGACTAGCGGGAGGGCCGGGGGATACGCAGTATTTT
CDR3 protein: CASSKGLAGGPGDTQYF

V gene: TRBV21-1
D gene: -
J gene: TRBJ1-1
clone size: -
CDR3 DNA: TGTGCCAGCAGCAAACTCACCGGGACGGAGAACACTGAAGCTTTCTTT
CDR3 protein: CASSKLTGTENTEAFF

V gene: TRBV4-3
D gene: TRBD1
J gene: TRBJ2-3
clone size: -
CDR3 DNA: TGCGCCAGCAGCCGACTGACGGGGACAGACACAGATACGCAGTATTTT
CDR3 protein: CASSRLTGTDTDTQYF

V gene: TRBV6-1
D gene: -
J gene: TRBJ1-6
clone size: -
CDR3 DNA: TGTGCCAGCAGTATCCGGGACGGCAGGGGTCCCCTCCACTTT
CDR3 protein: CASSIRDGRGPLHF

V gene: TRBV27
D gene: -
J gene: TRBJ2-1
clone size: -
CDR3 DNA: TGTGCCAGCAGTTTATTCGGTGCCCTCAATGAGCAGTTCTTC
CDR3 protein: CASSLFGALNEQFF

V gene: TRBV18
D gene: -
J gene: TRBJ2-1
clone size: few
CDR3 DNA: TGTGCCAGCTCACTCGGACCGGGACTGGGGGACAATGAGCAGTTCTTC
CDR3 protein: CASSLGPGLGDNEQFF

V gene: TRBV13
D gene: TRBD2
J gene: TRBJ2-3
clone size: once
CDR3 DNA: TGTGCCAGCAGCCACGGGACTAGCGAGCGTTCAGATACGCAGTATTTT
CDR3 protein: CASSHGTSERSDTQYF

V gene: TRBV6-6
D gene: -
J gene: TRBJ1-5
clone size: -
CDR3 DNA: TGTGCCAGCAGTCCGGGGACCCCCCTTCAAGATCAGCCCCAGCATTTT
CDR3 protein: CASSPGTPLQDQPQHF

V gene: TRBV5-4
D gene: TRBD1
J gene: TRBJ2-7
clone size: -
CDR3 DNA: TGTGCCAGCAGCTTGGCGGGACAGGTGAGGGTCTACGAGCAGTACTTC
CDR3 protein: CASSLAGQVRVYEQYF

V gene: TRBV6-5
D gene: -
J gene: TRBJ2-7
clone size: -
CDR3 DNA: TGTGCCAGCAGTTCCGGGACCGCCAGGTACGAGCAGTACTTC
CDR3 protein: CASSSGTARYEQYF

V gene: TRBV15
D gene: TRBD2
J gene: TRBJ2-1
clone size: -
CDR3 DNA: TGTGCCACCAGCACACCGACTAGCGGTTACAATGAGCAGTTCTTC
CDR3 protein: CATSTPTSGYNEQFF